Presented here are 6 T cell receptor beta chains from one specimen sequenced in a study of cytomegalovirus exposure and HLA in healthy donors. A multiplex PCR was run with 60 Vbeta primers and 13 Jbeta primers. Produced via immunoSEQ multiplex PCR; TCRdb's table is partial and in-frame only. The sample comprises some 110,000 clones, approximately 76% of which are singletons, and about 16% rests with the top ten. Sequencing was performed on PBMCs. The receptors stem from a man aged 50 to 59 in good health and CMV-seropositive.

V gene TRBV18 combines with J gene TRBJ2-1, with 12 bases fitting TRBD2. Germline loops: CDR1 KGHSH, CDR2 LQKENI. The trim removed 0 bases at V and 4 bases at J, leaving 1 base unmatched. The CDR3 contains 16 residues. The CDR3 reads CASSPPLAGGYNEQFF. For the CDR3, the DNA is TGTGCCAGCTCACCACCCCTAGCGGGGGGGTACAATGAGCAGTTCTTC. Full variable domain (rest looked up from reference TRBV18 and TRBJ2-1): NAGVMQNPRHLVRRRGQEARLRCSPMKGHSHVYWYRQLPEEGLKFMVYLQKENIIDESGMPKERFSAEFPKEGPSILRIQQVVRGDSAAYFCASSPPLAGGYNEQFFGPGTRLTVL.

This clone was seen a handful of times. V is TRBV10-1 and J is TRBJ2-2; D is uncertain. Germline CDR1 reads WNHNN; CDR2 reads SYGVQD (reference sequence). V dropped 5 bases and J dropped 6 bases, with 7 bases sitting between them. This CDR3 region has 12 residues. The CDR3 protein is CASSPYAGELFF. In DNA, the CDR3 is TGCGCCAGCAGTCCCTACGCCGGGGAGCTGTTTTTT.

This clone is a singleton in its sample. J is TRBJ1-5 and V is TRBV28, with D possibly TRBD1 on 6 matching bases. This CDR3 contains 17 residues. Germline V gene data show CDR1 as MDHEN and CDR2 as SYDVKM. The V gene lost 4 bases and the J gene lost 2 bases, with 18 bases spanning the gap. CDR3 sequence: CASSSTTGRRGNQPQHF. Written as DNA, the CDR3 is TGTGCCAGCAGTTCAACAACAGGGCGACGGGGCAATCAGCCCCAGCATTTT.

This sequence joins TRBV27 and TRBJ2-2; 7 bases align to TRBD2. V was pared by 6 bases and J by 3 bases, with 10 bases of the junction left unmatched. The CDR3 runs to 16 residues. Germline V gene lookup returns CDR1 MNHEY and CDR2 SMNVEV (reference sequence). CDR3 residues: CASSTVGGMYTGELFF. In DNA form, the CDR3 reads TGTGCCAGCAGCACTGTCGGGGGGATGTACACCGGGGAGCTGTTTTTT.

This chain connects TRBV19 to TRBJ1-5; D is unresolved. CDR1 is LNHDA and CDR2 is SQIVND in the germline V gene (reference sequence). There are 16 residues in the CDR3. V was cut by 1 base and J by 1 base, with 11 bases left in between. CDR3 region: CASSIGGELSNQPQHF. In nucleotides, the CDR3 is TGTGCCAGTAGTATAGGCGGGGAGTTAAGCAATCAGCCCCAGCATTTT.

A single count supports this clone. The CDR3, as DNA: TGTGCCAGCGGGAGGGGGAATAATTCACCCCTCCACTTT. Translating gives CASGRGNNSPLHF. V usage is TRBV11-3 and J usage is TRBJ1-6; a weak D match, TRBD1 (6 bases). In germline, CDR1 is SGHNT, CDR2 YENEEA. Trimming shortened V by 8 bases and J by 5 bases, and 10 bases separated the two germline ends. This CDR3 has 13 amino acids.